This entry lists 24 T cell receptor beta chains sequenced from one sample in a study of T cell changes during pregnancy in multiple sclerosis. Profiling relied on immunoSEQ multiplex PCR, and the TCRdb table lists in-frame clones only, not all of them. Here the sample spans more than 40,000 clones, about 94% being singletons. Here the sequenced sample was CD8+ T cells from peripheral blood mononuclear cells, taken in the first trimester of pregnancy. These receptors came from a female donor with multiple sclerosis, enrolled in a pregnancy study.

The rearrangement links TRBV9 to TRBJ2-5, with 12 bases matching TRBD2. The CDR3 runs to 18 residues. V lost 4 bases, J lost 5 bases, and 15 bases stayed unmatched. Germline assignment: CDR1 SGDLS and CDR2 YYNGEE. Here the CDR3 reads CASSTGVTLAGGRETQYF. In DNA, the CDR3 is TGTGCCAGCAGCACTGGGGTTACCCTAGCGGGGGGGAGGGAGACCCAGTACTTC.

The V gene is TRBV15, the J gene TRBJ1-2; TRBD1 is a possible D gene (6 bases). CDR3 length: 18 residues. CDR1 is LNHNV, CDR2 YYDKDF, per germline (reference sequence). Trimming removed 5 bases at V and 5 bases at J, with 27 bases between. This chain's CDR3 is CATSGIQGTGLAVYGYTF. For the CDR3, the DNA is TGTGCCACCAGCGGGATACAGGGAACGGGTTTGGCCGTTTATGGCTACACCTTC.

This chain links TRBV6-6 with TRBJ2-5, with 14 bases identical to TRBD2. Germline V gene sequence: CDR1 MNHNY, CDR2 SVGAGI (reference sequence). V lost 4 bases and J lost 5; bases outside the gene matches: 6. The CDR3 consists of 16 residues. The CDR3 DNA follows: TGTGCCAGCAGTTCGACTAGCGGGGGGGCCGGGGAGACCCAGTACTTC. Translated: CASSSTSGGAGETQYF.

The CDR3 DNA is TGCGCCAGCAGCCCGACAGGGGACACTGAAGCTTTCTTT. Translation gives CASSPTGDTEAFF. The rearrangement joins TRBV5-1 to TRBJ1-1; 8 bases line up with TRBD1. The CDR3 totals 13 residues. V lost 4 bases, J lost 3 bases, and 2 bases stayed unmatched. Germline lookup yields CDR1 SGHRS and CDR2 YFSETQ. Drawing the rest from reference TRBV5-1 and TRBJ1-1, the complete variable domain is KAGVTQTPRYLIKTRGQQVTLSCSPISGHRSVSWYQQTPGQGLQFLFEYFSETQRNKGNFPGRFSGRQFSNSRSEMNVSTLELGDSALYLCASSPTGDTEAFFGQGTRLTVV.

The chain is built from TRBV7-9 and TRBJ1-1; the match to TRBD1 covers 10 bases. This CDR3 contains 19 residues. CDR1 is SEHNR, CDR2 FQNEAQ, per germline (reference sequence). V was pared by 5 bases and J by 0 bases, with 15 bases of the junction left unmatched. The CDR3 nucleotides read TGTGCCAGCAGCCAACCGCGGGACAGGGGAGAATTGGTGAACACTGAAGCTTTCTTT. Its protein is CASSQPRDRGELVNTEAFF.

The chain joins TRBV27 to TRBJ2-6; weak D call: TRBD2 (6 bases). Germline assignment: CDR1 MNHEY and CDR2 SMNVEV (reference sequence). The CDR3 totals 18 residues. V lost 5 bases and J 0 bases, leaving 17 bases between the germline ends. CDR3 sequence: CASSPTWGDHSGANVLTF. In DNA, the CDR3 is TGTGCCAGCAGTCCCACCTGGGGGGACCACTCTGGGGCCAACGTCCTGACTTTC.

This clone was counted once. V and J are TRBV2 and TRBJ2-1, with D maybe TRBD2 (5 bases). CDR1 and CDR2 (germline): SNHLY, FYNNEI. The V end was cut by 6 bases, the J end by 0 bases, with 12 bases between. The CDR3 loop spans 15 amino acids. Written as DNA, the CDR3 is TGTGCCAGCAGGGACTCTAAGAGCTCCTACAATGAGCAGTTCTTC. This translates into CASRDSKSSYNEQFF.

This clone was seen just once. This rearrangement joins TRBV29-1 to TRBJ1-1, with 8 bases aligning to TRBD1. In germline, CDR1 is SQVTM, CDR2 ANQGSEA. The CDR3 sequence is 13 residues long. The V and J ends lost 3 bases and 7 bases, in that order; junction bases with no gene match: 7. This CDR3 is CSVDMARGREAFF. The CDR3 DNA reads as TGCAGCGTTGACATGGCCAGGGGGCGTGAAGCTTTCTTT.

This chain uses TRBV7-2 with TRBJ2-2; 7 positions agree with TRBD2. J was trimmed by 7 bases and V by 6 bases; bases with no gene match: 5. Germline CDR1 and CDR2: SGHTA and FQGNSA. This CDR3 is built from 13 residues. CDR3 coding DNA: TGTGCCAGCAGTTTGGGGGGGTTCGGGGAGCTGTTTTTT. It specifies CASSLGGFGELFF.

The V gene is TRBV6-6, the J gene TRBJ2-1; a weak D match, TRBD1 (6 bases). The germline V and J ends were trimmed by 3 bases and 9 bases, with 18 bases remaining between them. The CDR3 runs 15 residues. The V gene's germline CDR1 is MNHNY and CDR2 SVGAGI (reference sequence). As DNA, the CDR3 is TGTGCCAGCAGTTATAACACAGGGAAGTATGGTGAGCAGTTCTTC. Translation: CASSYNTGKYGEQFF.

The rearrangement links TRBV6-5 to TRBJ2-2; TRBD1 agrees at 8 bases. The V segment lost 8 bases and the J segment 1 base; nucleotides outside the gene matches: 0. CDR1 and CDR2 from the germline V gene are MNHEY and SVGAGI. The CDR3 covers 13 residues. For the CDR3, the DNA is TGTGCCAGCGGGACAGGGAACACCGGGGAGCTGTTTTTT. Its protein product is CASGTGNTGELFF.

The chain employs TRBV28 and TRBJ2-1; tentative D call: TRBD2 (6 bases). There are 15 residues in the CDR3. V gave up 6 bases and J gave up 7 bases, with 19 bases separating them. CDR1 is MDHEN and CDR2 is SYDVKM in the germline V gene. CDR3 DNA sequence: TGTGCCAGCAGGTACCCTAGCGACCTTGGGAATGAGCAGTTCTTC. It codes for CASRYPSDLGNEQFF.

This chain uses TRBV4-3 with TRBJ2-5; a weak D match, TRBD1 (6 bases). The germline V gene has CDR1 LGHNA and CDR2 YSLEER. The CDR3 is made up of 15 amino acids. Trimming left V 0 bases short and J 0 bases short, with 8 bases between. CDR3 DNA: TGCGCCAGCAGCCAAGAAAGGACAGACCAAGAGACCCAGTACTTC. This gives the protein CASSQERTDQETQYF.

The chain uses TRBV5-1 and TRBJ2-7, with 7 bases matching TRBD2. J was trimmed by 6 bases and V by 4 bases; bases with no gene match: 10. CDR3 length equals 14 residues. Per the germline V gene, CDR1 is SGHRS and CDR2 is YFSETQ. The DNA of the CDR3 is TGCGCCAGCAGCACGGACGGACCGGGGGGCGAGCAGTACTTC. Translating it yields CASSTDGPGGEQYF. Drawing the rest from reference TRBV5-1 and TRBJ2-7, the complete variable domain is KAGVTQTPRYLIKTRGQQVTLSCSPISGHRSVSWYQQTPGQGLQFLFEYFSETQRNKGNFPGRFSGRQFSNSRSEMNVSTLELGDSALYLCASSTDGPGGEQYFGPGTRLTVT.

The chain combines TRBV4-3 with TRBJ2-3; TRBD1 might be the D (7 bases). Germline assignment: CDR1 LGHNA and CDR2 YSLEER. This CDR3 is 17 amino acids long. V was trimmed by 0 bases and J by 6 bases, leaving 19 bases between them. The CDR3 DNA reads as TGCGCCAGCAGCCAAGAAAGGGGGCGGGGATGGGCGGATACGCAGTATTTT. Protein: CASSQERGRGWADTQYF.

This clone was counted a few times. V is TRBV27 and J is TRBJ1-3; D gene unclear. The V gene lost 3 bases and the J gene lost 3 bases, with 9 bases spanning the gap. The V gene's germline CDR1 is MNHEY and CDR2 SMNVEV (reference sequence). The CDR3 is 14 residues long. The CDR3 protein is CASSFSGFGNTIYF. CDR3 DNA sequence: TGTGCCAGCAGTTTTTCGGGATTTGGAAACACCATATATTTT.

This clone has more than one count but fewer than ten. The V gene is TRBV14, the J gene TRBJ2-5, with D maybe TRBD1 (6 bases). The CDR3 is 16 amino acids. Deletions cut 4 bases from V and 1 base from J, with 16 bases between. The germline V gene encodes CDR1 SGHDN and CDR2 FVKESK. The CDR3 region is CASSLRGRGAQETQYF. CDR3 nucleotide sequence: TGTGCCAGCAGCCTTCGGGGCAGGGGTGCCCAAGAGACCCAGTACTTC.

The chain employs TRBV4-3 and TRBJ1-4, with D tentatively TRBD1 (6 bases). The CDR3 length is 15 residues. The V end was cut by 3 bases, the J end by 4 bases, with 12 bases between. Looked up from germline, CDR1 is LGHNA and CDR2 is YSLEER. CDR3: CASSQLQGHNEKLFF. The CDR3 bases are TGCGCCAGCAGCCAGCTACAGGGTCATAATGAAAAACTGTTTTTT.

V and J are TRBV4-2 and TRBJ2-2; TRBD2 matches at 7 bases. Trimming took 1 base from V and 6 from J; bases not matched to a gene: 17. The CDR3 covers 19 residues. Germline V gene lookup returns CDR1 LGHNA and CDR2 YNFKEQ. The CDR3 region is CASSQGLWDYQSTPGELFF. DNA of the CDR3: TGTGCCAGCAGCCAAGGCCTTTGGGACTACCAGAGTACTCCCGGGGAGCTGTTTTTT.

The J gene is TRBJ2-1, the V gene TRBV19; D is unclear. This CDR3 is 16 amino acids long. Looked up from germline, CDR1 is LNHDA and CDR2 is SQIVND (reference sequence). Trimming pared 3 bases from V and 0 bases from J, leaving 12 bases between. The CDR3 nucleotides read TGTGCCAGTAGTATTAGCCTAGATTACTCCTACAATGAGCAGTTCTTC. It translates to CASSISLDYSYNEQFF. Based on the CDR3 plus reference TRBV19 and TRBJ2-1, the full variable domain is DGGITQSPKYLFRKEGQNVTLSCEQNLNHDAMYWYRQDPGQGLRLIYYSQIVNDFQKGDIAEGYSVSREKKESFPLTVTSAQKNPTAFYLCASSISLDYSYNEQFFGPGTRLTVL.

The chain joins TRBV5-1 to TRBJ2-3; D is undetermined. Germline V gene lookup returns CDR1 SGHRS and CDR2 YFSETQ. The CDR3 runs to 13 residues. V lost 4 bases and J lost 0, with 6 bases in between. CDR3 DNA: TGCGCCAGCAGCCTCTCTAGCACAGATACGCAGTATTTT. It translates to CASSLSSTDTQYF.

The CDR3 protein is CASEENPGTGNTIYF. The CDR3 DNA sequence: TGTGCCAGCGAAGAGAACCCGGGAACTGGAAACACCATATATTTT. V gene TRBV6-6 combines with J gene TRBJ1-3; D remains ambiguous. The V end was cut by 8 bases, the J end by 2 bases, with 16 bases between. The CDR3 is 15 amino acids. Germline loops: CDR1 MNHNY, CDR2 SVGAGI (reference sequence).

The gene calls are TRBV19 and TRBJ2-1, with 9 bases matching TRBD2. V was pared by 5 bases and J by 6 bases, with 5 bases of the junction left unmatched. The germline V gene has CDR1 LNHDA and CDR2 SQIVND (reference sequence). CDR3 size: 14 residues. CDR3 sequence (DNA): TGTGCCAGTAGTTTGGGACTAGCACCCAATGAGCAGTTCTTC. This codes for CASSLGLAPNEQFF.

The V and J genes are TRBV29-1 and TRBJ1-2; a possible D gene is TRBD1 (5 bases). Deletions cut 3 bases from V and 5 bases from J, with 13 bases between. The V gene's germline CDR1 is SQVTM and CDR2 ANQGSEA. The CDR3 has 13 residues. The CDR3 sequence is CSVDPRDAYGYTF. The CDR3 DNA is TGCAGCGTTGATCCCAGGGATGCGTATGGCTACACCTTC.